The 29 T cell receptor beta chains listed next were all sequenced from one sample in a study of T cell repertoires in cytomegalovirus infection. The antigens of these receptors remain unknown. In TCRdb, the reads were re-called with MiXCR into one record per CDR3 protein. This sample yields about 700,000 distinct CDR3 sequences, of which 30% to 40% are seen a single time; 15% to 20% belongs to the top ten. The sequencing used cultured PBMCs, collected from culture after CMV antigen stimulation. The receptors shown here come from a human donor in good health (CMV status not recorded). Some clones in this sample may be carry-over from other donors' samples.

The chain carries TRBV7-2 and TRBJ2-7, with TRBD1 as a possible D gene (5 bases). The CDR3 spans 15 residues. V was pared by 5 bases and J by 0 bases, with 14 bases between. The germline V gene encodes CDR1 SGHTA and CDR2 FQGNSA. The CDR3 nucleotides read TGTGCCAGCAGCGAACACGACAGAAGCTCCTACGAGCAGTACTTC. Translating it yields CASSEHDRSSYEQYF.

The genes are TRBV18 and TRBJ2-1; 7 bases are a match to TRBD2. This CDR3 is 15 amino acids long. Trimming at V came to 3 bases and at J to 7 bases, leaving 9 bases not matched to a gene. Germline CDR1 is KGHSH and CDR2 is LQKENI. CDR3 bases: TGTGCCAGCTCACCGCTAGCGGTGTCCGGGAATGAGCAGTTCTTC. Translation gives CASSPLAVSGNEQFF.

V usage is TRBV6-1 and J usage is TRBJ1-2; no firm D call. Germline loops: CDR1 MNHNS, CDR2 SASEGT. The CDR3 has 13 residues. V lost 4 bases and J lost 4, with 10 bases in between. The CDR3 bases are TGTGCCAGCAGTGCTGGACCGATCTATGGCTACACCTTC. Protein sequence: CASSAGPIYGYTF.

CDR3 DNA: TGCGCCAGCGGGCGGGACTCCAAACACTATGAGACCCAGTACTTC. Protein: CASGRDSKHYETQYF. The chain is built from TRBV10-2 and TRBJ2-5; TRBD2 is a possible D gene (6 bases). The CDR3 spans 15 residues. Per germline, CDR1 WSHSY and CDR2 SAAADI. V was shortened by 8 bases and J by 5 bases, with 21 bases between the two germline ends.

The sample holds many counts of this clonotype. The V call is TRBV5-6, the J call TRBJ1-6; no clear D gene. V dropped 4 bases and J dropped 8 bases, with 7 bases sitting between them. Germline V gene lookup returns CDR1 SGHDT and CDR2 YYEEEE. The CDR3 length is 12 residues. CDR3 nucleotides: TGTGCCAGCAGCCTCAATGATTCACCCCTCCACTTT. This gives the protein CASSLNDSPLHF.

Only a few counts were recorded for this clonotype. The V gene is TRBV27, the J gene TRBJ2-4; tentative D call: TRBD2 (5 bases). V shed 3 bases and J shed 8 bases, with 11 bases lying between them. The CDR3 consists of 13 residues. CDR1 is MNHEY, CDR2 SMNVEV, per germline (reference sequence). The CDR3 DNA reads as TGTGCCAGCAGTTTGGCGGCGCGGGACATTCAGTACTTC. Residues: CASSLAARDIQYF.

This clonotype was counted between two and nine times. The chain employs TRBV7-2 and TRBJ2-5, with D tentatively TRBD2 (5 bases). Germline assignment: CDR1 SGHTA and CDR2 FQGNSA. The V gene lost 2 bases and the J gene lost 9 bases, with 19 bases spanning the gap. This CDR3 is 15 amino acids long. The CDR3 DNA reads TGTGCCAGCAGCTTATCTCCTGGCCCGGGCGGGTCCCAGTACTTC. Residues: CASSLSPGPGGSQYF.

The V and J genes are TRBV5-6 and TRBJ2-3; TRBD2 agrees at 14 bases. The V and J ends lost 4 bases and 3 bases, in that order; junction bases with no gene match: 16. This CDR3 contains 20 residues. CDR1 is SGHDT and CDR2 is YYEEEE in the germline V gene. CDR3 DNA sequence: TGTGCCAGCAGCATGGGACTAGCGGGAGTCACGGGACCACTAACAGATACGCAGTATTTT. It is translated as CASSMGLAGVTGPLTDTQYF.

The CDR3 bases are TGCGCCAGCAATCCGGTTGTCGGGGAGAACTATGGCTACACCTTC. It translates to CASNPVVGENYGYTF. The chain carries TRBV4-1 and TRBJ1-2, with unresolved D. V lost 7 bases and J lost 2, with 17 bases in between. The V gene's germline CDR1 is MGHRA and CDR2 YSYEKL. This CDR3 has 15 residues.

This chain connects TRBV14 to TRBJ1-2; no clear D. Deletions cut 0 bases from V and 1 base from J, with 9 bases between. CDR3 length: 15 amino acids. The V gene's germline CDR1 is SGHDN and CDR2 FVKESK. The chain's CDR3 is CASSQDHSINYGYTF. In nucleotides, the CDR3 is TGTGCCAGCAGCCAAGACCACAGCATTAACTATGGCTACACCTTC.

The chain carries TRBV7-2 and TRBJ1-1; weak D call: TRBD1 (6 bases). The CDR3 contains 15 residues. V lost 5 bases, J lost 0 bases, and 13 bases lay in between. The germline CDR1 and CDR2 sequences are SGHTA and FQGNSA. The CDR3 DNA reads TGTGCCAGCAGCCCACAGGGACAATTGAACACTGAAGCTTTCTTT. Translating it yields CASSPQGQLNTEAFF. The full variable domain, rest sourced from reference TRBV7-2 and TRBJ1-1, is GAGVSQSPSNKVTEKGKDVELRCDPISGHTALYWYRQSLGQGLEFLIYFQGNSAPDKSGLPSDRFSAERTGGSVSTLTIQRTQQEDSAVYLCASSPQGQLNTEAFFGQGTRLTVV.

This clonotype has a single count. The genes are TRBV5-4 and TRBJ2-1; 12 nucleotides align to TRBD2. V lost 0 bases and J lost 8; bases outside the gene matches: 3. The CDR3 extends over 15 amino acids. The germline V gene encodes CDR1 SGHNT and CDR2 YYREEE (reference sequence). DNA for the CDR3: TGTGCCAGCAGCTTGGCTAGCGGGGGGGCCTATGAGCAGTTCTTC. It is translated as CASSLASGGAYEQFF.

This chain connects TRBV7-2 to TRBJ2-3; D is uncertain. The CDR3 contains 15 residues. The germline V gene has CDR1 SGHTA and CDR2 FQGNSA. Trimming removed 0 bases at V and 2 bases at J, with 9 bases between. Here the CDR3 DNA reads TGTGCCAGCAGCTTAGCGGTGAGACACACAGATACGCAGTATTTT. Protein: CASSLAVRHTDTQYF.

The rearrangement uses TRBV27 and TRBJ2-7, with D possibly matching TRBD1 (5 bases). The CDR3 totals 13 residues. Germline assignment: CDR1 MNHEY and CDR2 SMNVEV (reference sequence). V was shortened by 5 bases and J by 5 bases, with 13 bases between the two germline ends. This CDR3 is CASSDTGFDEQYF. The CDR3, as DNA: TGTGCCAGCAGTGATACAGGTTTTGACGAGCAGTACTTC.

J is TRBJ2-3 and V is TRBV11-2, with 9 bases lining up with TRBD2. This CDR3 region has 18 residues. The V segment lost 0 bases and the J segment 1 base; nucleotides outside the gene matches: 8. Germline V gives CDR1 SGHAT, CDR2 FQNNGV. CDR3 nucleotide sequence: TGTGCCAGCAGCTTAGATTGGGCGGGGGGGCTGGGCACAGATACGCAGTATTTT. Protein: CASSLDWAGGLGTDTQYF.

This clonotype was recorded many times. This rearrangement joins TRBV7-2 to TRBJ1-5; D might be TRBD1 (6 bases). V lost 5 bases and J lost 9, with 17 bases in between. Germline assignment: CDR1 SGHTA and CDR2 FQGNSA. The CDR3 sequence is 14 residues long. The CDR3 DNA reads TGTGCCAGCAGCCTTTACAGGGACCTAGGGCCCCAGCATTTT. Translated: CASSLYRDLGPQHF. The whole variable domain, remainder taken from reference TRBV7-2 and TRBJ1-5, is GAGVSQSPSNKVTEKGKDVELRCDPISGHTALYWYRQSLGQGLEFLIYFQGNSAPDKSGLPSDRFSAERTGGSVSTLTIQRTQQEDSAVYLCASSLYRDLGPQHFGDGTRLSIL.

This chain links TRBV7-8 with TRBJ1-4; 8 bases agree with TRBD1. Germline V gene data show CDR1 as SGHVS and CDR2 as FQNEAQ. The CDR3 is 13 residues long. V lost 4 bases and J lost 8; bases outside the gene matches: 3. This chain's CDR3 is CASSWGDREKLFF. In nucleotides, the CDR3 is TGTGCCAGCAGCTGGGGGGACAGGGAAAAACTGTTTTTT.

This clonotype was seen more than once but under ten times. The V call is TRBV7-8, the J call TRBJ1-4; 8 bases map to TRBD1. The CDR3 extends over 15 amino acids. Germline trimming cut 5 bases from V and 5 bases from J; bases unmatched to any gene: 7. Germline CDR1 SGHVS, CDR2 FQNEAQ. Written as DNA, the CDR3 is TGTGCCAGCAGCCAAACCCCAGGGGGCAATGAAAAACTGTTTTTT. Encoded protein: CASSQTPGGNEKLFF.

This clonotype was detected a few times. The DNA for the CDR3 is TGTGCCAGCAGCCCCTCGATGGCGGGTGCCTACGAGCAGTACTTC. Encoded protein: CASSPSMAGAYEQYF. This rearrangement joins TRBV2 to TRBJ2-7, with D possibly being TRBD2 (5 bases). From germline, CDR1 is SNHLY and CDR2 FYNNEI. Trimming pared 6 bases from V and 2 bases from J, leaving 17 bases between. The CDR3 totals 15 residues.

The rearrangement joins TRBV6-5 to TRBJ2-3; D is unclear. CDR1 is MNHEY, CDR2 SVGAGI, per germline. This CDR3 region has 13 residues. Trimming cost V 2 bases and J 1 base, with 4 bases left between them. Here the CDR3 reads CASSYIGTDTQYF. In DNA form, the CDR3 reads TGTGCCAGCAGTTACATAGGCACAGATACGCAGTATTTT.

This clonotype was found a few times. This chain joins TRBV6-2 or TRBV6-3 and TRBJ2-1; D might be TRBD2 (6 bases). The germline V gene has CDR1 MNHEY and CDR2 SVGEGT. V shed 7 bases and J shed 0 bases, with 10 bases lying between them. This CDR3 region has 14 residues. The CDR3 region is CASTRGSSYNEQFF. In DNA, the CDR3 is TGTGCCAGCACACGGGGGAGCTCCTACAATGAGCAGTTCTTC.

The chain has TRBV12-3 or TRBV12-4 and TRBJ1-2; 8 bases fit TRBD1. With 6 bases clipped from V and 4 bases from J, the junction kept 4 bases outside the gene matches. The CDR3 loop spans 13 amino acids. CDR3 amino acids: CASRQTGVYGYTF. The CDR3 DNA is TGTGCCAGCAGACAGACAGGGGTCTATGGCTACACCTTC.

The table lists this clonotype with a few counts. This rearrangement joins TRBV7-8 to TRBJ1-5, with 11 bases aligning to TRBD1. V lost 2 bases to trimming and J lost 0 bases; unmatched junction nucleotides: 3. Germline loops: CDR1 SGHVS, CDR2 FQNEAQ. The CDR3 runs to 17 residues. CDR3: CASSLRTGGHSNQPQHF. Written as DNA, the CDR3 is TGTGCCAGCAGCTTAAGGACAGGGGGCCATAGCAATCAGCCCCAGCATTTT.

V usage is TRBV7-9 and J usage is TRBJ2-3; 13 nucleotides line up with TRBD2. CDR3 length: 21 residues. The germline gives CDR1 SEHNR, CDR2 FQNEAQ (reference sequence). The V gene end was trimmed by 4 bases and the J gene end by 0 bases; junction bases not matched to a gene: 16. Written as DNA, the CDR3 is TGTGCCAGCAGCTCCGGGCTCGGACTAGCGGGAGTTTGGATAAGCACAGATACGCAGTATTTT. This encodes CASSSGLGLAGVWISTDTQYF.

This clonotype was counted many times. The V and J genes are TRBV7-8 and TRBJ1-6; 8 bases are a match to TRBD1. This CDR3 comprises 15 residues. V was pared by 3 bases and J by 7 bases, with 5 bases of the junction left unmatched. Germline V lookup: CDR1 SGHVS, CDR2 FQNEAQ. The DNA for the CDR3 is TGTGCCAGCAGCTTCGACAGGGGTAGCAATTCACCCCTCCACTTT. Encoded protein: CASSFDRGSNSPLHF.

This clonotype was seen just once. The CDR3 reads CASSMRGPQETQYF. For the CDR3, the DNA is TGCGCCAGCAGCATGAGGGGTCCCCAAGAGACCCAGTACTTC. The rearrangement joins TRBV5-1 to TRBJ2-5; possibly TRBD1 or TRBD2 for D (5 bases each). The germline CDR1 and CDR2 sequences are SGHRS and YFSETQ. Trimming pared 4 bases from V and 1 base from J, leaving 11 bases between. This CDR3 is built from 14 residues.

The J gene is TRBJ2-2, the V gene TRBV6-2 or TRBV6-3; D gene ambiguous. V was clipped by 7 bases and J by 8 bases, with 8 bases between them. The CDR3 runs 11 residues. The germline V gene has CDR1 MNHEY and CDR2 SVGEGT. The CDR3 DNA is TGTGCCAGCACCTTTGAGGGGGAGCTGTTTTTT. Amino acid sequence: CASTFEGELFF.

The rearrangement uses TRBV7-8 and TRBJ2-5; possible D gene TRBD1, 5 bases. Germline V CDR1 and CDR2: SGHVS, FQNEAQ. This CDR3 is built from 15 residues. Trimming pared 3 bases from V and 1 base from J, leaving 12 bases between. The CDR3 bases are TGTGCCAGCAGCTTTAGGGGAAGGGGCCAAGAGACCCAGTACTTC. This translates into CASSFRGRGQETQYF.

This clonotype showed up just a few times. J is TRBJ1-1 and V is TRBV6-1; no reliable D call. The CDR3 totals 14 residues. Trimming cost V 5 bases and J 4 bases, with 14 bases left between them. Germline CDR1 reads MNHNS; CDR2 reads SASEGT. CDR3 coding DNA: TGTGCCAGCAGTCGAGGTGTTGTGGGCACTGAAGCTTTCTTT. Protein: CASSRGVVGTEAFF.